This T cell receptor (beta chain) was identified in a study of cytomegalovirus exposure and HLA in healthy donors (dated by TCRdb to between 2016 and 2019). For the wider study: An earlier analysis of approximately 640 of the donors reported 250 to 300 Gb of sequence data and more than 90 million unique TCR beta sequences from around 200 million T cells. An early release covering roughly 600 HLA-typed donors comprised around 300 gigabases of sequencing data and approximately 85 million unique TCR sequences. Among the roughly 370 genotyped donors, approximately 76% belonged to the genetic ancestry cluster associated with self-reported Caucasian donors. The study was designed to test whether signatures of past pathogen exposure could be identified by cataloging public T cell receptors. Using immunosequencing, the study profiled T cell repertoires from 666 subjects and related those repertoires to cytomegalovirus serostatus. Besides the first cohort of 666 subjects, a separate validation cohort made up of 120 different subjects was used. High-throughput TCR immunosequencing, statistical association of individual TCRs with disease status, and machine learning were combined to predict cytomegalovirus infection status. To study patterns of TCR occurrence, a later analysis re-analyzed previously published TCR beta repertoires from hundreds of donors and added high-resolution HLA genotyping. In the later analysis, no new phenotypic data were used to find candidate immune exposures; instead, reliance was placed on TCR beta sequences and their occurrence across donors. To decide whether each TCR beta V gene segment behaved as functional or pseudogenic, an earlier analysis of fewer than 750 of the donors relied on high-throughput TCR beta sequencing. Donor age, sex, ethnicity and CMV serostatus were compiled together with the repertoire data. In a later genetic analysis, genome-wide SNP genotypes for about three fifths of the roughly 670 donors were used, and that subset was treated as a discovery cohort. Every discovery cohort repertoire had been produced on one sequencing platform. Both class I and class II loci were covered by HLA typing, at four-digit resolution. The number of donors typed differed by locus, with about 629-640 for A, B, C, DRB1 and DQB1, 522 for DQA1, approximately 570 for DPA1, and some 440 for DPB1. Roughly five DR-DQ haplotypes were handled as single units for association and clustering because linkage in the cohort was strong. Among almost 400 genotyped donors of the cohort, an average of roughly 240,000 unique TCR beta nucleotide sequences were sequenced per donor, roughly 20% of them non-productive. The study at large found these results: It was suggested by the authors that the approach could potentially be generalized to other disease states and immunological phenotypes. About 17 rarely observed V segments, including chromosome 9 orphons, were excluded from the earlier analysis of several hundred of the donors because counts were too low. Several of the top co-occurrence clusters appeared to be linked to parvovirus B19, influenza, CMV and Epstein-Barr virus, according to a later analysis. The 87-base-pair reads could not distinguish some IMGT-functional V segments, including TRBV6-2 and TRBV6-3, so those segments were excluded. An earlier analysis of 450 to 750 of the donors showed that most TCR beta V segments appeared in productive rearrangements either about 87% or about 30% of the time, which broadly matched IMGT annotations. CMV serostatus was the only immune exposure information available for the cohort. In vitro tests confirmed that a few of the cytomegalovirus-associated TCR beta chains recognize cytomegalovirus antigens. HLA typing was unavailable for some donors at each locus, so association tests used only the typed subset. When HLA alleles, especially DR and DQ, strongly co-occurred, attributing TCR associations to individual alleles was difficult. In a later analysis, HLA-associated TCR beta chains showed more clonal expansion and lower generation probabilities than non-associated chains that were equally common. Correlated functional status among segregating V segments might reflect linkage disequilibrium, but an unknown experimental factor could not be ruled out. A later analysis found that TCR association rates varied across HLA loci, with DRB1 alleles showing the most associated TCRs and HLA-C alleles the fewest. An association between a missense DCLRE1C variant and V-gene and J-gene trimming of TCR beta chains was found in a later genetic analysis and replicated in an independent cohort. Most TCR sequences were observed very rarely across donors, whereas some public TCRs were present in many individuals. A cluster of highly shared sequence variants was judged likely to be a technical artifact of the sequencing pipeline. A later analysis associated some 17,000 TCR beta sequences with specific HLA alleles at a false discovery rate of 0.05. A further reported finding was that TCR beta sequences accurately predicted the HLA-A and HLA-B alleles for most subjects in the first cohort. The classifier was reported to diagnose cytomegalovirus status with high specificity and sensitivity in both the original and validation cohorts. A later analysis found that most CMV-associated TCR beta chains appeared HLA-restricted, with HLA associations seemingly driven largely by CMV exposure. The study listed 164 TCR beta chains as associated with cytomegalovirus. According to a later genetic analysis, donors in an Asian-associated ancestry cluster had fewer N-insertions in productive TCRs than the approximately 670-donor mean. Sequencing depth was assumed to be roughly uniform across donors in the presence/absence analyses, though that assumption may not hold. This cohort had only TCR beta chains sequenced, and the lack of alpha or paired-chain data limited which features could be detected.

The library came from the immunoSEQ multiplex PCR assay. For the multiplex PCR, a mixture combining 60 forward primers for TCR Vbeta segments and 13 reverse primers for TCR Jbeta segments was used. The CDR3 region of rearranged TCR beta genes was amplified from genomic DNA with a multiplex PCR assay. Amplified TCR beta libraries were sequenced as 87-base-pair reads on the Illumina HiSeq System. In the source study's methods: A later analysis counted about 80 million unique TCR beta chains across the 650 to 800 repertoires, and 10 million to 11 million of these chains were shared by at least two donors. Raw reads were error-corrected and collapsed into unique sequences with a nearest-neighbor algorithm that merged closely related sequences to remove PCR and sequencing errors. Alignment of CDR3 sequences to IMGT reference sequences was used to assign V, D and J gene segments. For a sequence to be retained, a match of at least six nucleotides to both a V gene segment and a J gene segment was required. Rearrangements were called productive when the CDR3 lacked stop codons and stayed in frame with V and J; all others were non-productive. Following IMGT convention, CDR3 was defined as the stretch from the second conserved V-encoded cysteine to the conserved J-encoded phenylalanine. In an earlier analysis of around 540 of the donors, sequences lacking an unambiguous match to a single V gene segment were excluded. In an earlier analysis of some 590 of the donors, a V segment was called functional when productive rearrangements were above 56.7%, and segregating when the standard deviation between donors exceeded 5%. A statistical classification framework was developed to diagnose cytomegalovirus status using the catalog of TCR beta chain sequences. V and J gene assignment, in a later analysis, came from comparing TCR nucleotide sequences with IMGT/GENE-DB human TR gene sequences. In a later analysis, CDR3 sequences and most-parsimonious VDJ recombination scenarios were assigned using the TCRdist pipeline. In a later analysis, each TCR beta chain was defined by its CDR3 amino acid sequence together with its V-gene family, and reads without a unique V-gene family were excluded. As a way to deal with suspected cross-contamination and a sequencing artifact, a later analysis dropped more than 500 nucleotide sequences that were highly shared and had low generation probability. In a later analysis, a clonal expansion index for each public chain was calculated from normalized within-repertoire ranks of inferred template counts. A later analysis computed generation probabilities with a VDJ recombination model fitted to out-of-frame rearrangements, and checked the results against IGoR. In a later analysis, hypergeometric tests were used to score TCR-TCR, TCR-HLA and TCR-CMV co-occurrence, with a repertoire-size bias correction applied to TCR pairs. In a later analysis, false discovery rates were estimated by permuting HLA or CMV assignments 20 times. In a later analysis, co-occurring TCRs were grouped using DBSCAN, and TCRdist sequence similarity was added for clustering within HLA-allele-positive subsets. Repertoires with fewer than 30,000 or more than 120,000 public chains, plus five repertoires with anomalous nucleotide sharing, were excluded from co-occurrence clustering. TCRdb re-hosts the immuneACCESS table, in-frame sequences only. Its copies lack some clones; in the studies checked, an unresolved V gene accounts for under half of them, and the cause for the rest is not known. V and J calls and clone size follow that table, whereas D and trimming were derived from the DNA. This sample lists around 200,000 clones; under 85% were detected once. Of the sample, 2.9% is held by the ten largest clones.

Spanning cysteine to phenylalanine, the CDR3 consists of 16 amino acids. The DNA shown is the 48-base CDR3, in frame from base 1. The V end loses 0 bases and the J end loses 1 base, and a stretch of 11 bases separates them. CDR1 is given as LGHNA and CDR2 as YNFKEQ, both from the germline V gene. A remark on this clone: This clone's antigen is unknown. Nothing much larger sits one base from this clone, and base qualities are not available.

In total, 666 healthy bone marrow donors made up the cohort. At the time of sampling, all cohort members were nominally healthy, though unrecorded immune exposures were likely present. The donor was CMV seronegative and belonged to the group of around 400 seronegative cohort members. A peripheral blood sample was collected from each donor, and TCR beta sequencing was performed on peripheral blood mononuclear cells. The Qiagen DNeasy Blood Extraction Kit was used to extract genomic DNA from the blood cell samples. What was sequenced was PBMCs. The receptor chain draws on TRBV4-2 and TRBJ2-3; matching of 5 bases hints at TRBD2 as the D gene. The sequence was collected from a male donor in good health and CMV-seronegative. The DNA reads TGTGCCAGCAGCCAAGATGCGGGTTTGGGCACAGATACGCAGTATTTT. Translated, it reads CASSQDAGLGTDTQYF.